A single sample gave rise to the 20 T cell receptor beta chains below, sequenced in a study of blood T cells in healthy people across ages. The authors ran a second PCR of about 7 to 11 cycles using a sample-barcoded 5' primer and a J-beta primer mix. TCRdb fed the 5' RACE reads into MiXCR, producing one record per CDR3 protein. This sample has over 1,500,000 distinct CDR3 sequences, with about 39% found just once. Sequencing was carried out using blood. All receptors derive from a human donor in good health.

The rearrangement uses TRBV7-9 and TRBJ2-7, with a tentative D call TRBD2 (5 bases). The length of the CDR3 is 14 residues. In germline, CDR1 is SEHNR, CDR2 FQNEAQ (reference sequence). V shed 3 bases and J shed 3 bases, with 12 bases lying between them. In nucleotides, the CDR3 is TGTGCCAGCAGCTTTCCCGTTCGGGGCTACGAGCAGTACTTC. It is translated as CASSFPVRGYEQYF.

The chain employs TRBV2 and TRBJ1-2; 7 bases align to TRBD1. The germline V gene encodes CDR1 SNHLY and CDR2 FYNNEI. The CDR3 is 14 amino acids. The V gene end was trimmed by 3 bases and the J gene end by 4 bases; junction bases not matched to a gene: 5. The chain's CDR3 is CASSETGLPYGYTF. In DNA form, the CDR3 reads TGTGCCAGCAGTGAGACAGGGCTACCCTATGGCTACACCTTC.

The J gene is TRBJ2-5, the V gene TRBV5-5; D perhaps matches TRBD2 (6 bases). Germline CDR1 reads SGHKS; CDR2 reads YYEKEE (reference sequence). V lost 2 bases to trimming and J lost 11 bases, with 13 bases between them. The CDR3 consists of 12 residues. The CDR3: CASSLEPGEQYF. DNA for the CDR3: TGTGCCAGCAGCTTAGAGCCGGGGGAGCAGTACTTC.

This clonotype was seen only a few times. The V gene is TRBV20-1, the J gene TRBJ2-2; tentative D call: TRBD1 (5 bases). This CDR3 comprises 16 residues. The germline gives CDR1 DFQATT, CDR2 SNEGSKA (reference sequence). V lost 3 bases, J lost 3 bases, and 17 bases lay in between. This chain's CDR3 is CSARDIETEYTGELFF. The CDR3 region has the DNA TGCAGTGCTAGGGACATAGAAACGGAGTACACCGGGGAGCTGTTTTTT.

V gene TRBV9 combines with J gene TRBJ1-1; D remains unclear. CDR1 is SGDLS, CDR2 YYNGEE, per germline. V lost 4 bases and J lost 5, with 18 bases in between. This CDR3 has 15 amino acids. The CDR3 protein is CASSKDPNSGTEAFF. For the CDR3, the DNA is TGTGCCAGCAGCAAAGACCCAAATTCGGGGACTGAAGCTTTCTTT.

A few counts support this clonotype. The rearrangement joins TRBV10-3 to TRBJ2-4; 10 positions match TRBD1. The end of the DNA is better explained by TRBJ2-7, so the J call may be wrong. The CDR3 totals 17 residues. CDR1 is ENHRY, CDR2 SYGVKD, per germline. The CDR3 protein is CATTSEGTGEVVNEQYF. The CDR3 DNA follows: TGTGCCACCACCAGTGAGGGGACAGGGGAGGTTGTCAACGAGCAGTACTTC.

The V and J genes are TRBV3-1 and TRBJ2-1; D gene ambiguous. The CDR3 consists of 17 residues. V lost 2 bases to trimming and J lost 0 bases, with 14 bases between them. CDR1 is LGHDT, CDR2 YNNKEL, per germline (reference sequence). The CDR3 protein is CASSQLPLGTSYNEQFF. DNA for the CDR3: TGTGCCAGCAGCCAACTCCCCCTCGGCACCTCCTACAATGAGCAGTTCTTC.

This chain joins TRBV29-1 and TRBJ2-1, with a weak D call TRBD1 (5 bases). The CDR3 is 12 amino acids. Germline loops: CDR1 SQVTM, CDR2 ANQGSEA. The ends were cut back, 4 bases at V and 9 bases at J, with 13 bases in the middle. The CDR3 protein is CSVVGPTIEQFF. DNA of the CDR3: TGCAGCGTTGTGGGGCCGACAATTGAGCAGTTCTTC.

This clonotype was counted a few times. V and J are TRBV20-1 and TRBJ2-1, with 10 bases aligning to TRBD2. CDR1 is DFQATT, CDR2 SNEGSKA, per germline (reference sequence). Losses at the gene ends were 7 bases for V and 6 bases for J; bases not matched to a gene: 6. There are 13 residues in the CDR3. Written as DNA, the CDR3 is TGCAGTGAAAGGCTAGCGGGGGTCAATGAGCAGTTCTTC. It is translated as CSERLAGVNEQFF.

Many counts were recorded for this clonotype. The rearrangement uses TRBV29-1 and TRBJ2-3, with 11 nucleotides matching TRBD2. With 1 base clipped from V and 3 bases from J, the junction kept 3 bases outside the gene matches. Germline CDR1 reads SQVTM; CDR2 reads ANQGSEA. The CDR3 contains 15 residues. Written as DNA, the CDR3 is TGCAGCGTTGAAGGGCTAGCGGGGGGAACAGATACGCAGTATTTT. Residues: CSVEGLAGGTDTQYF.

This clonotype occurred many times. The J gene is TRBJ2-7, the V gene TRBV27; 12 bases are shared with TRBD1. CDR3 length: 16 amino acids. The J segment lost 5 bases and the V segment lost 5 bases, leaving 10 bases of the junction unmatched. Germline-derived CDR1 and CDR2 are MNHEY and SMNVEV (reference sequence). The CDR3 DNA is TGTGCCAGCAGTACCCGGGACAGGGGGCGGAGAGACGAGCAGTACTTC. This codes for CASSTRDRGRRDEQYF.

The chain uses TRBV11-1 and TRBJ2-7; tentative D call: TRBD1 (6 bases). The J call may be in error: the DNA end matches TRBJ2-4 better. The CDR3 has 22 residues. The germline V gene has CDR1 SGHAT and CDR2 FQDESV (reference sequence). This chain's CDR3 is CASSFWPRRNREGGYHGNIQYF. CDR3 DNA sequence: TGTGCCAGCAGCTTCTGGCCTCGGAGGAACAGGGAAGGGGGATACCACGGAAACATTCAGTACTTC.

This clonotype was seen only a few times. V and J are TRBV5-5 and TRBJ2-1; 7 bases agree with TRBD2. The CDR3 contains 16 residues. Germline V gives CDR1 SGHKS, CDR2 YYEKEE (reference sequence). J gave up 0 bases and V 3 bases, and 6 bases lay outside the gene matches. The CDR3 spells CASSSRLARSYNEQFF. Here the CDR3 DNA reads TGTGCCAGCAGCTCCCGACTAGCCCGCTCCTACAATGAGCAGTTCTTC.

This rearrangement joins TRBV20-1 to TRBJ2-7; 14 nucleotides match TRBD2. The V gene's germline CDR1 is DFQATT and CDR2 SNEGSKA (reference sequence). The CDR3 has 19 residues. Losses at the gene ends were 0 bases for V and 1 base for J; bases not matched to a gene: 11. The CDR3: CSARDEGLAGELISYEQYF. DNA of the CDR3: TGCAGTGCTAGAGATGAGGGACTAGCGGGGGAGTTAATTTCCTACGAGCAGTACTTC.

The chain combines TRBV6-2 or TRBV6-3 with TRBJ2-5; a weak D match, TRBD2 (6 bases). The CDR3 runs to 14 residues. V was trimmed by 4 bases and J by 11 bases, leaving 20 bases between them. Germline V gene sequence: CDR1 MNHEY, CDR2 SVGEGT. The CDR3 loop is CASSWRTPSREQYF. For the CDR3, the DNA is TGTGCCAGCAGTTGGAGGACTCCATCTCGGGAGCAGTACTTC.

This chain connects TRBV29-1 to TRBJ2-5; D is ambiguous. The CDR3 has 16 amino acids. Germline values: CDR1 SQVTM, CDR2 ANQGSEA. V was cut by 3 bases and J by 5 bases, with 22 bases left in between. Here the CDR3 reads CSVELLDRSLGETQYF. The DNA for the CDR3 is TGCAGCGTTGAGCTGTTAGACCGTTCTCTTGGGGAGACCCAGTACTTC.

In nucleotides, the CDR3 is TGTGCCAGCAGGGGGGGACAGATTCCCACTGAAGCTTTCTTT. The encoded protein is CASRGGQIPTEAFF. The chain links TRBV2 to TRBJ1-1; 7 nucleotides align to TRBD1. The CDR3 is 14 residues long. Per the germline V gene, CDR1 is SNHLY and CDR2 is FYNNEI. With V trimmed by 6 bases and J by 4 bases, 8 bases remained unmatched.

The gene calls are TRBV20-1 and TRBJ1-2; TRBD1 matches 7 bases. Germline-derived CDR1 and CDR2 are DFQATT and SNEGSKA (reference sequence). The CDR3 length is 13 residues. The J segment lost 8 bases and the V segment lost 2 bases, leaving 8 bases of the junction unmatched. In DNA, the CDR3 is TGCAGTGCTAGATTAGAGGGGGCCGGAGGCTACACCTTC. Encoded protein: CSARLEGAGGYTF.

This clonotype has just a few counts. Mismatch with germline at one junction end may stem from a read error. The V and J genes are TRBV7-2 and TRBJ2-1; 8 nucleotides agree with TRBD2. The length of the CDR3 is 14 residues. The germline V gene encodes CDR1 SGHTA and CDR2 FQGNSA. The CDR3 region has the DNA TGTGACAGCAGCCAAACGCGGGGGGTACACGAGCAGTTCTTC. This gives the protein CDSSQTRGVHEQFF.

A few counts support this clonotype. A much larger clone differs by one base, so this may be a read error. V and J are TRBV29-1 and TRBJ2-4; 8 nucleotides align to TRBD1. Germline-derived CDR1 and CDR2 are SQVTM and ANQGSEA. Germline trimming cut 4 bases from V and 7 bases from J; bases unmatched to any gene: 9. The CDR3 has 14 amino acids. In DNA form, the CDR3 reads TGCAGCGTTGCCCGCCGGCAGGGGGCTAACATTCAGTACTTC. It specifies CSVARRQGANIQYF.